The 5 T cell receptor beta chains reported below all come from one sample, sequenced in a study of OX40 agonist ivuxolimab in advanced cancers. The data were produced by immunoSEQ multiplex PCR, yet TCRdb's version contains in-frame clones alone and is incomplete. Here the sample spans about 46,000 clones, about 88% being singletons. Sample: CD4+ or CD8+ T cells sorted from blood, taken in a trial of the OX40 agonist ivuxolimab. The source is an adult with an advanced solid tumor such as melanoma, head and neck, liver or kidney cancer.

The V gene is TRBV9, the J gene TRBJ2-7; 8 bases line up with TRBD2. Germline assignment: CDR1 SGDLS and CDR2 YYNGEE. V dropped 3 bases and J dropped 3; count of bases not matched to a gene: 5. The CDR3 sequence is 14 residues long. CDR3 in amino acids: CASSASGSNYEQYF. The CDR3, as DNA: TGTGCCAGCAGCGCGAGCGGGAGTAACTACGAGCAGTACTTC.

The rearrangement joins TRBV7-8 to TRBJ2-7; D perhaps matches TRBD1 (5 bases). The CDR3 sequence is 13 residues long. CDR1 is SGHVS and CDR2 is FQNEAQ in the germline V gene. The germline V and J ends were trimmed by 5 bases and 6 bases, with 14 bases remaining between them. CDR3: CASSVGYRSEQYF. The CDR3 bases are TGTGCCAGCAGCGTAGGTTACAGGAGCGAGCAGTACTTC.

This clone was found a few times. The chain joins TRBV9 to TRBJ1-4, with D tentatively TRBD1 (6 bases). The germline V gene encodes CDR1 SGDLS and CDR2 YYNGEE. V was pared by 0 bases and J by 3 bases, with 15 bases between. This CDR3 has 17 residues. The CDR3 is CASSVEGGLGANEKLFF. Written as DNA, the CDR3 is TGTGCCAGCAGCGTAGAGGGGGGCCTCGGAGCTAATGAAAAACTGTTTTTT.

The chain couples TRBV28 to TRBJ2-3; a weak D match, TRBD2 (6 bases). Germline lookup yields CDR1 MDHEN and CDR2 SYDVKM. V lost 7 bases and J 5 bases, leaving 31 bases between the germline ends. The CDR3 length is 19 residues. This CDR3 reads CASTGWDQGPKRVGDTQYF. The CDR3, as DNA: TGTGCCAGCACCGGCTGGGATCAGGGCCCAAAGCGGGTAGGAGATACGCAGTATTTT.

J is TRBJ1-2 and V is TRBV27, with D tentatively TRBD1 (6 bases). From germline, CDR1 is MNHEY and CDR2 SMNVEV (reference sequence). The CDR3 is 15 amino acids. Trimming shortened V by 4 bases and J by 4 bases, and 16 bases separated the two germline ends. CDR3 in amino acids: CASSWSSGASYGYTF. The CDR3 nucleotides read TGTGCCAGCAGTTGGAGTTCGGGGGCCAGCTATGGCTACACCTTC.